The present T cell receptor (beta chain) was sequenced within a study of blood T cell repertoires in COVID-19. Overall study: PBMCs, B-cell-depleted T cells, or T cells were the source of the cDNA or gDNA that made up the material.

This CDR3 has 14 amino acids. Trimming removed 4 bases at V and 0 bases at J, with 9 bases between. Germline V gives CDR1 SNHLY, CDR2 FYNNEI. Enrolled during active infection, Seattle patients were then followed longitudinally. This clone has just a few counts. Using immunoSEQ multiplex PCR, the repertoire was profiled, and TCRdb retains in-frame clones only, with some absent. The data show 50,000 to 60,000 clones, about four fifths seen once. The source of this sequence is a man older than 75 with COVID-19, enrolled during active disease. The sample consisted of peripheral blood. V gene TRBV2 combines with J gene TRBJ1-1; no clear D gene. The CDR3 DNA reads as TGTGCCAGCAGTGGACGAGGGATGAACACTGAAGCTTTCTTT. Translation: CASSGRGMNTEAFF.